This T cell receptor beta chain was documented in a study of blood T cell repertoires in COVID-19. The protocol was immunoSEQ multiplex PCR, while the TCRdb copy is restricted to in-frame clones and leaves out a portion. The data hold some 98,000 clones, with 82% observed a single time. The CDR3 spans 14 residues. The germline CDR1 and CDR2 sequences are SNHLY and FYNNEI. V lost 6 bases, J lost 8 bases, and 16 bases lay in between. V gene TRBV2 combines with J gene TRBJ1-4; the D gene is possibly TRBD1 (6 bases). The sequence derives from a man between 65 and 85 years old with active or convalescent COVID-19. What was sequenced was peripheral blood. The DNA of the CDR3 is TGTGCCAGCAGGAGGGGGGGCTTGGGCGAAAAACTGTTTTTT. It yields the protein CASRRGGLGEKLFF. The full variable domain, completed using reference TRBV2 and TRBJ1-4, is EPEVTQTPSHQVTQMGQEVILRCVPISNHLYFYWYRQILGQKVEFLVSFYNNEISEKSEIFDDQFSVERPDGSNFTLKIRSTKLEDSAMYFCASRRGGLGEKLFFGSGTQLSVL.